This T cell receptor beta chain emerged from a study of T cells after yellow fever vaccination. The study, taken as a whole, reports: Post-booster samples contained most primary-vaccination clones (around 95% CD4, less than 90% CD8).

In TCRdb, the 5' RACE reads were re-called with MiXCR into one record per CDR3 protein. This table holds 150,000 or so distinct CDR3 sequences, approximately 6.7% found once. This clonotype was seen at least ten times. Its antigen is currently unknown. This specimen consisted of CD4+ T cells sorted from PBMCs, obtained 5 to 6 days after the first yellow fever vaccination. The origin of this receptor is a man between 18 and 35 years old who received the YFV17D yellow fever vaccine.

CDR3 DNA: TGCGCCAGCAGCCAAGACGTCTCAGAACGGGAGCAGTACTTC. Translated: CASSQDVSEREQYF. V usage is TRBV4-3 and J usage is TRBJ2-7; no definite D call. CDR3 length equals 14 residues. Trimming shortened V by 0 bases and J by 7 bases, and 13 bases separated the two germline ends. CDR1 LGHNA and CDR2 YSLEER come from the germline V gene.